One and the same sample provided the 28 T cell receptor beta chains below, sequenced in a study of T cell responses to AZD1222 COVID-19 vaccine. Profiling relied on immunoSEQ multiplex PCR, and the TCRdb table lists in-frame clones only, not all of them. Of about 110,000 clones listed, roughly nine tenths are singletons. The sample was peripheral blood, taken 28 days after the second AZD1222 dose. The receptors come from an adult who received the AZD1222 COVID-19 vaccine.

This chain links TRBV18 with TRBJ2-5; D gene uncertain. V shed 2 bases and J shed 7 bases, with 11 bases lying between them. CDR1 and CDR2 (germline): KGHSH, LQKENI. This CDR3 is built from 13 residues. CDR3 sequence reads: CASSPSGPPTQYF. The CDR3, as DNA: TGTGCCAGCTCACCATCCGGGCCCCCGACCCAGTACTTC.

The V and J genes are TRBV2 and TRBJ2-3; D may be TRBD1 (5 bases). From germline, CDR1 is SNHLY and CDR2 FYNNEI. Trimming left V 2 bases short and J 0 bases short, with 9 bases between. The CDR3 consists of 15 residues. CDR3 protein: CASSEIGASTDTQYF. CDR3 nucleotides: TGTGCCAGCAGTGAAATAGGGGCTAGCACAGATACGCAGTATTTT. The whole variable domain, filled in from reference TRBV2 and TRBJ2-3, reads EPEVTQTPSHQVTQMGQEVILRCVPISNHLYFYWYRQILGQKVEFLVSFYNNEISEKSEIFDDQFSVERPDGSNFTLKIRSTKLEDSAMYFCASSEIGASTDTQYFGPGTRLTVL.

This clone has just one count. This chain connects TRBV6-5 to TRBJ1-4, with 9 bases lining up with TRBD1. V shed 5 bases and J 4 bases; nucleotides not matched to a gene: 2. This CDR3 spans 14 amino acids. The germline CDR1 and CDR2 sequences are MNHEY and SVGAGI. This chain's CDR3 is CASSRTGVNEKLFF. The CDR3 bases are TGTGCCAGCAGTCGGACAGGGGTTAATGAAAAACTGTTTTTT.

The CDR3 region is CASSYLAASTDTQYF. The CDR3 DNA is TGTGCCAGCAGTTACCTAGCCGCTAGCACAGATACGCAGTATTTT. This chain links TRBV6-5 with TRBJ2-3; weak D call: TRBD2 (5 bases). Germline CDR1 is MNHEY and CDR2 is SVGAGI. The CDR3 is 15 residues long. V was trimmed by 2 bases and J by 0 bases, leaving 9 bases between them.

In its sample, this clone was seen once. The V gene is TRBV10-2, the J gene TRBJ2-3; D is perhaps TRBD1 (6 bases). This CDR3 has 12 amino acids. Germline V gene sequence: CDR1 WSHSY, CDR2 SAAADI. V lost 6 bases, J lost 4 bases, and 8 bases lay in between. CDR3 protein: CASSWGPDTQYF. For the CDR3, the DNA is TGCGCCAGCAGCTGGGGGCCAGATACGCAGTATTTT.

The V gene is TRBV28, the J gene TRBJ2-2; 7 nucleotides agree with TRBD2. CDR3 length: 17 residues. CDR1 and CDR2 from the germline V gene are MDHEN and SYDVKM. V shed 7 bases and J 3 bases; nucleotides not matched to a gene: 14. The CDR3 loop reads CASISGGGQEYTGELFF. In DNA form, the CDR3 reads TGTGCCAGCATCTCGGGAGGAGGGCAGGAGTACACCGGGGAGCTGTTTTTT. Filled out from reference TRBV28 and TRBJ2-2, the complete variable domain reads DVKVTQSSRYLVKRTGEKVFLECVQDMDHENMFWYRQDPGLGLRLIYFSYDVKMKEKGDIPEGYSVSREKKERFSLILESASTNQTSMYLCASISGGGQEYTGELFFGEGSRLTVL.

This CDR3 is CASSNLVDTQYF. In DNA, the CDR3 is TGTGCCAGCAGCAACTTGGTAGATACGCAGTATTTT. This rearrangement joins TRBV7-9 to TRBJ2-3; D unclear. V lost 5 bases to trimming and J lost 5 bases, with 8 bases between them. The CDR3 has 12 residues. Germline V gene data show CDR1 as SEHNR and CDR2 as FQNEAQ (reference sequence).

This clone has just one count. The chain combines TRBV12-3 or TRBV12-4 with TRBJ2-1; no clear D. The V end was cut by 3 bases, the J end by 6 bases, with 3 bases between. CDR3 length equals 11 residues. In DNA form, the CDR3 reads TGTGCCAGCAGTTTCGGCAATGAGCAGTTCTTC. Translating gives CASSFGNEQFF.

J is TRBJ2-6 and V is TRBV4-2; TRBD1 is a possible D gene (6 bases). V was pared by 2 bases and J by 2 bases, with 10 bases between. CDR3 length equals 16 residues. Germline CDR1 reads LGHNA; CDR2 reads YNFKEQ. The CDR3 is CASSQRAGAGANVLTF. DNA of the CDR3: TGTGCCAGCAGCCAACGAGCAGGGGCTGGGGCCAACGTCCTGACTTTC.

V is TRBV6-4 and J is TRBJ2-7; 8 bases line up with TRBD2. The CDR3 totals 15 residues. The junction had 8 bases not matched to a gene; V was cut back by 3 bases and J by 4 bases. The germline V gene has CDR1 MRHNA and CDR2 SNTAGT. The CDR3 DNA reads TGTGCCAGCAGTGAGACGGCGGGGGGCCCGTACGAGCAGTACTTC. Amino acid sequence: CASSETAGGPYEQYF.

The rearrangement links TRBV4-2 to TRBJ2-7, with 13 bases lining up with TRBD2. The CDR3 is 17 amino acids. The V gene end was trimmed by 0 bases and the J gene end by 4 bases; junction bases not matched to a gene: 6. The germline V gene encodes CDR1 LGHNA and CDR2 YNFKEQ. The CDR3 protein is CASSQDWGLAGLYEQYF. Here the CDR3 DNA reads TGTGCCAGCAGCCAAGATTGGGGACTAGCGGGGTTATACGAGCAGTACTTC.

This chain connects TRBV4-2 to TRBJ2-5; the match to TRBD1 covers 9 bases. Germline CDR1 is LGHNA and CDR2 is YNFKEQ. V shed 0 bases, J shed 5 bases, and the junction held 7 bases outside the gene matches. This CDR3 comprises 16 residues. The CDR3 protein is CASSQESGGQGETQYF. Here the CDR3 DNA reads TGTGCCAGCAGCCAAGAATCGGGCGGACAGGGGGAGACCCAGTACTTC.

The CDR3 spells CASSPTNTGELFF. The CDR3 DNA follows: TGTGCCAGCAGCCCGACTAACACCGGGGAGCTGTTTTTT. The chain recombines TRBV6-5 with TRBJ2-2; D gene ambiguous. CDR1 MNHEY and CDR2 SVGAGI come from the germline V gene. V was clipped by 6 bases and J by 2 bases, with 7 bases between them. This CDR3 is 13 amino acids long.

This chain connects TRBV7-2 to TRBJ1-6; D is possibly TRBD1 (5 bases). The CDR3 totals 16 residues. CDR1 is SGHTA, CDR2 FQGNSA, per germline. The V end lost 0 bases, the J end lost 4 bases, and 10 bases lay between the germline ends. Here the CDR3 DNA reads TGTGCCAGCAGCTTAGCGTGGACACAGTATAATTCACCCCTCCACTTT. This gives the protein CASSLAWTQYNSPLHF.

The chain couples TRBV2 to TRBJ2-7; the D gene is possibly TRBD1 (5 bases). Germline lookup yields CDR1 SNHLY and CDR2 FYNNEI. The CDR3 runs to 14 residues. V dropped 4 bases and J dropped 0 bases, with 10 bases sitting between them. The CDR3 DNA follows: TGTGCCAGCAGTGGCCAGGGCGTCTCCTACGAGCAGTACTTC. It encodes CASSGQGVSYEQYF. The full variable domain, with the rest looked up from reference TRBV2 and TRBJ2-7, is EPEVTQTPSHQVTQMGQEVILRCVPISNHLYFYWYRQILGQKVEFLVSFYNNEISEKSEIFDDQFSVERPDGSNFTLKIRSTKLEDSAMYFCASSGQGVSYEQYFGPGTRLTVT.

The chain has TRBV5-1 and TRBJ2-3, with a possible D match to TRBD2 (6 bases). The CDR3 is 15 residues long. Trimming took 5 bases from V and 2 from J, leaving 15 bases between them. Looked up from germline, CDR1 is SGHRS and CDR2 is YFSETQ. The chain's CDR3 is CASRIAESFTDTQYF. The CDR3 bases are TGCGCCAGCAGGATAGCGGAGTCTTTCACAGATACGCAGTATTTT.

This clone was recorded once. The rearrangement links TRBV5-4 to TRBJ1-1, with a weak D call TRBD1 (5 bases). V lost 1 base to trimming and J lost 3 bases, with 7 bases between them. This CDR3 contains 13 residues. Germline V lookup: CDR1 SGHNT, CDR2 YYREEE (reference sequence). The CDR3 DNA sequence: TGTGCCAGCAGCTTGCAGGGCTACACTGAAGCTTTCTTT. Translated: CASSLQGYTEAFF.

The rearrangement uses TRBV2 and TRBJ2-2; 9 nucleotides align to TRBD1. Germline CDR1 reads SNHLY; CDR2 reads FYNNEI. CDR3 length equals 16 residues. The junction had 7 bases not matched to a gene; V was cut back by 0 bases and J by 8 bases. The DNA of the CDR3 is TGTGCCAGCAGTGAAGCGGGACAGGGCCTCGGTGGGGAGCTGTTTTTT. Translated: CASSEAGQGLGGELFF.

This chain connects TRBV3-1 (or the pseudogene TRBV3-2) to TRBJ2-5; D remains ambiguous. The CDR3 contains 14 residues. Germline assignment: CDR1 LGHDT and CDR2 YNNKEL (reference sequence). V was trimmed by 0 bases and J by 5 bases, leaving 10 bases between them. This chain's CDR3 is CASSQDQTEETQYF. The DNA for the CDR3 is TGTGCCAGCAGCCAAGATCAGACTGAGGAGACCCAGTACTTC.

The V and J genes are TRBV3-1 (or the pseudogene TRBV3-2) and TRBJ1-2; D remains unclear. Trimming pared 4 bases from V and 2 bases from J, leaving 14 bases between. Germline CDR1 reads LGHDT; CDR2 reads YNNKEL (reference sequence). The CDR3 covers 15 residues. CDR3 amino acids: CASSPTLTANYGYTF. The CDR3 bases are TGTGCCAGCAGCCCGACCCTTACAGCGAACTATGGCTACACCTTC.

V is TRBV5-1 and J is TRBJ2-3; 11 bases fit TRBD1. With 0 bases clipped from V and 6 bases from J, the junction kept 3 bases outside the gene matches. The CDR3 runs 15 residues. Germline CDR1 reads SGHRS; CDR2 reads YFSETQ. In DNA, the CDR3 is TGCGCCAGCAGCTTGGTGGGGACAGGGGGGGATACGCAGTATTTT. Translating gives CASSLVGTGGDTQYF.

This clone has a single count. The chain is built from TRBV19 and TRBJ1-5, with unresolved D. V dropped 7 bases and J dropped 9 bases, with 22 bases sitting between them. CDR3 size: 15 residues. Germline-derived CDR1 and CDR2 are LNHDA and SQIVND (reference sequence). CDR3 amino acids: CASTTAQWPHLPQHF. The DNA for the CDR3 is TGTGCCAGTACCACGGCCCAGTGGCCCCATCTGCCCCAGCATTTT.

The chain couples TRBV7-9 to TRBJ1-2; TRBD1 matches 9 bases. Germline V gives CDR1 SEHNR, CDR2 FQNEAQ (reference sequence). The CDR3 consists of 15 residues. Trimming cost V 5 bases and J 4 bases; bases outside gene matches: 8. The CDR3 DNA is TGTGCCAGCAGCCGGATCGGACAGGGGCCCTATGGCTACACCTTC. Its protein is CASSRIGQGPYGYTF.

The V and J genes are TRBV4-1 and TRBJ1-2; D is unclear. Trimming removed 3 bases from V and 5 bases from J, with 10 bases in between. In germline, CDR1 is MGHRA, CDR2 YSYEKL. The CDR3 runs to 13 residues. The CDR3 DNA reads TGCGCCAGCAGCCAGGGGAGCCTTTATGGCTACACCTTC. Translation: CASSQGSLYGYTF.

This sequence joins TRBV27 and TRBJ2-4, with D tentatively TRBD1 (6 bases). Per germline, CDR1 MNHEY and CDR2 SMNVEV (reference sequence). V was pared by 5 bases and J by 0 bases, with 14 bases between. The CDR3 length is 16 residues. CDR3 loop: CASSPGQSLAKNIQYF. The CDR3 bases are TGTGCCAGCAGTCCCGGACAGTCATTAGCCAAAAACATTCAGTACTTC.

This chain joins TRBV7-9 and TRBJ1-2, with 7 positions matching TRBD1. The germline gives CDR1 SEHNR, CDR2 FQNEAQ (reference sequence). The junction had 6 bases not matched to a gene; V was cut back by 1 base and J by 4 bases. The CDR3 contains 15 residues. For the CDR3, the DNA is TGTGCCAGCAGCTTAGAGGGGGACAGTTCCTATGGCTACACCTTC. Translated: CASSLEGDSSYGYTF. Full variable domain (remainder filled in from reference TRBV7-9 and TRBJ1-2): DTGVSQNPRHKITKRGQNVTFRCDPISEHNRLYWYRQTLGQGPEFLTYFQNEAQLEKSRLLSDRFSAERPKGSFSTLEIQRTEQGDSAMYLCASSLEGDSSYGYTFGSGTRLTVV.

The V call is TRBV4-1, the J call TRBJ1-2, with D unresolved. Germline-derived CDR1 and CDR2 are MGHRA and YSYEKL. Trimming cost V 3 bases and J 2 bases, with 7 bases left between them. The length of the CDR3 is 13 residues. CDR3 bases: TGCGCCAGCAGCCAGAGGGAGAACTATGGCTACACCTTC. Translating it yields CASSQRENYGYTF.

The chain carries TRBV7-9 and TRBJ1-4, with D unresolved. Trimming pared 1 base from V and 3 bases from J, leaving 6 bases between. This CDR3 has 14 residues. The germline CDR1 and CDR2 sequences are SEHNR and FQNEAQ (reference sequence). CDR3 loop: CASSLVRANEKLFF. The CDR3 DNA follows: TGTGCCAGCAGCTTAGTCAGAGCTAATGAAAAACTGTTTTTT.